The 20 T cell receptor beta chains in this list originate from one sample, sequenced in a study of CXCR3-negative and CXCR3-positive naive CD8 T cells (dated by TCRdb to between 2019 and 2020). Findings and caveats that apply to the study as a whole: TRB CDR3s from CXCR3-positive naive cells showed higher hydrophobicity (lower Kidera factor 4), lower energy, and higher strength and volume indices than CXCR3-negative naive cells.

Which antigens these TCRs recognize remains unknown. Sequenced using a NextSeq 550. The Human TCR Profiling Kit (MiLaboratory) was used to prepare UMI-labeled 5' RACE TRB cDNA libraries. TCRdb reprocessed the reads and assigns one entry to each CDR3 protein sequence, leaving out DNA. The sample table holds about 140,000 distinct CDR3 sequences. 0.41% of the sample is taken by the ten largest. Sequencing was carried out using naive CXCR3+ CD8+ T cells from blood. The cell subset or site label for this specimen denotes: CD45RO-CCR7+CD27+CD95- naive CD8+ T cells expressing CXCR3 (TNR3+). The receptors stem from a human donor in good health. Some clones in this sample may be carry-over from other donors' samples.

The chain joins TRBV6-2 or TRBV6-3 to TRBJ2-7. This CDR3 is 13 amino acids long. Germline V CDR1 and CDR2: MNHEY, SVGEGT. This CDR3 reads CASWVGGSYEQYF.

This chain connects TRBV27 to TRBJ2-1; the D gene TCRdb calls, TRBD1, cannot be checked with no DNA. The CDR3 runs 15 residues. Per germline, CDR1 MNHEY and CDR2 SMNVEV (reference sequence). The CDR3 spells CASSVQGQGHNEQFF.

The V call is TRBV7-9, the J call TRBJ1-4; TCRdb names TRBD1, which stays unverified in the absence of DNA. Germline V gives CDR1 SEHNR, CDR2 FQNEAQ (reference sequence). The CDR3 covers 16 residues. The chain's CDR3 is CASSKLEGGAYEKLFF.

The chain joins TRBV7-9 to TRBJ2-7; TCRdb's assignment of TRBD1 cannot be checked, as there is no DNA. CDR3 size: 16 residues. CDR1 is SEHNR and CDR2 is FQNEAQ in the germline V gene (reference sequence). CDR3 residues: CASSLAQMGTTYEQYF.

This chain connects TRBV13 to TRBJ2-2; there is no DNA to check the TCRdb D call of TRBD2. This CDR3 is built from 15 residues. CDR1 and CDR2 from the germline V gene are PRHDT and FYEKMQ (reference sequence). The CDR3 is CASSLAGVFPGELFF.

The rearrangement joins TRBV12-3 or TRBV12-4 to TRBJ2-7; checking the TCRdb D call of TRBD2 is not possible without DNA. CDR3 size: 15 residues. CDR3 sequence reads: CASSPWTSSRYEQYF.

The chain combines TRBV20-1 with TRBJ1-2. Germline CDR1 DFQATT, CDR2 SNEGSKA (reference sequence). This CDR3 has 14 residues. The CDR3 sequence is CSARASRTVHGYTF.

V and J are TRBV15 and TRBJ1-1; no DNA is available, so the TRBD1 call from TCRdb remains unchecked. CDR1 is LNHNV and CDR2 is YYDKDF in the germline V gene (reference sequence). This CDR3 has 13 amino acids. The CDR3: CATSRDRGGKAFF. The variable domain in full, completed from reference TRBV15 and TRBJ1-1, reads DAMVIQNPRYQVTQFGKPVTLSCSQTLNHNVMYWYQQKSSQAPKLLFHYYDKDFNNEADTPDNFQSRRPNTSFCFLDIRSPGLGDTAMYLCATSRDRGGKAFFGQGTRLTVV.

The CDR3 loop is CASTPREWDEQYF. The chain uses TRBV28 and TRBJ2-7; the TCRdb call, TRBD2, lacks DNA for checking. Germline V gene lookup returns CDR1 MDHEN and CDR2 SYDVKM. CDR3 size: 13 residues. Full variable domain (rest looked up from reference TRBV28 and TRBJ2-7): DVKVTQSSRYLVKRTGEKVFLECVQDMDHENMFWYRQDPGLGLRLIYFSYDVKMKEKGDIPEGYSVSREKKERFSLILESASTNQTSMYLCASTPREWDEQYFGPGTRLTVT.

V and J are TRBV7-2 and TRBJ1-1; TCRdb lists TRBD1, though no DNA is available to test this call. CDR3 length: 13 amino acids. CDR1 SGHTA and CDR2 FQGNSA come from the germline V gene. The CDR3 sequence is CASSVWTGDGAFF.

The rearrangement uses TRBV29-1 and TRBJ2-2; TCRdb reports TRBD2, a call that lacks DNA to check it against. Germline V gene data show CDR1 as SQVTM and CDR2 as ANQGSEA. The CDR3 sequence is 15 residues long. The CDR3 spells CSVEVGGANTGELFF.

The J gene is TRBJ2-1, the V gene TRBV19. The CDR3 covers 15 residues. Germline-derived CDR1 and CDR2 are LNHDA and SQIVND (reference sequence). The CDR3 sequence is CASSIFGNPYNEQFF.

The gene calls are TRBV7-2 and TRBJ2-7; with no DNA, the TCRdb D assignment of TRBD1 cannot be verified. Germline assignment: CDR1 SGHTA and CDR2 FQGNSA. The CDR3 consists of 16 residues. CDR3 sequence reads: CASSLGDSYGSYEQYF.

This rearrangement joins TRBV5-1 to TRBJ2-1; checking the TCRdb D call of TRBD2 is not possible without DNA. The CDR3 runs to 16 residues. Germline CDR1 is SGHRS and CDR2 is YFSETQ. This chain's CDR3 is CASSPRLAGAYNEQFF. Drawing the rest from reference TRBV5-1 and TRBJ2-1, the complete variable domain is KAGVTQTPRYLIKTRGQQVTLSCSPISGHRSVSWYQQTPGQGLQFLFEYFSETQRNKGNFPGRFSGRQFSNSRSEMNVSTLELGDSALYLCASSPRLAGAYNEQFFGPGTRLTVL.

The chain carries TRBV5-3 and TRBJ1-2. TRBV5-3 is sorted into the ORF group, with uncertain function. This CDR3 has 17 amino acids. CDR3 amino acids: CARSSSGRAFVCGGYTF.

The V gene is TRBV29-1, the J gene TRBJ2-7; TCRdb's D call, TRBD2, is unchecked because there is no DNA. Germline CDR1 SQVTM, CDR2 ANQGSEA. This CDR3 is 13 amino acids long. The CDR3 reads CSALDYIQYGQYF.

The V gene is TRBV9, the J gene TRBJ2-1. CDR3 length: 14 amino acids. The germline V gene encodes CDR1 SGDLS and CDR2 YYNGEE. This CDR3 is CASSVERGSIEQFF.

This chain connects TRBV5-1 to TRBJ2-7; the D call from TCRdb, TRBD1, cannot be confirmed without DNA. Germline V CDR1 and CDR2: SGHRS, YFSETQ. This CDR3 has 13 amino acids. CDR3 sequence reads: CASSDGTNYEQYF. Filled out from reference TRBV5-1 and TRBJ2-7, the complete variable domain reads KAGVTQTPRYLIKTRGQQVTLSCSPISGHRSVSWYQQTPGQGLQFLFEYFSETQRNKGNFPGRFSGRQFSNSRSEMNVSTLELGDSALYLCASSDGTNYEQYFGPGTRLTVT.

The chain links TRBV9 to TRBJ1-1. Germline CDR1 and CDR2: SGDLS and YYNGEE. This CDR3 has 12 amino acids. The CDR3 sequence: CASSSGGTEAFF. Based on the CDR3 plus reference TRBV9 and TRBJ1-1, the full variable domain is DSGVTQTPKHLITATGQRVTLRCSPRSGDLSVYWYQQSLDQGLQFLIQYYNGEERAKGNILERFSAQQFPDLHSELNLSSLELGDSALYFCASSSGGTEAFFGQGTRLTVV.

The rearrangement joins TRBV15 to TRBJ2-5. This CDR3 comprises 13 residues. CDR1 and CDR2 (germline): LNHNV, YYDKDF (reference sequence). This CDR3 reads CATSRDGEETQYF. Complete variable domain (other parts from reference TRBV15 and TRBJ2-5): DAMVIQNPRYQVTQFGKPVTLSCSQTLNHNVMYWYQQKSSQAPKLLFHYYDKDFNNEADTPDNFQSRRPNTSFCFLDIRSPGLGDTAMYLCATSRDGEETQYFGPGTRLLVL.